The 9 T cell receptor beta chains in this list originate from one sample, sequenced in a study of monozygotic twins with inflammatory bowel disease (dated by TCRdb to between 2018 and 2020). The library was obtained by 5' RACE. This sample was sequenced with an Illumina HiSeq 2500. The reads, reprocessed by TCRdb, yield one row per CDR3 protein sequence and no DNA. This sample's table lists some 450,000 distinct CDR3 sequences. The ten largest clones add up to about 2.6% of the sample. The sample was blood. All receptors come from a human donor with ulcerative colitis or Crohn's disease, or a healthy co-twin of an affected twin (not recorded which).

CDR3 sequence: CASRPGEGAEAFF. The chain is built from TRBV27 and TRBJ1-1; TCRdb calls TRBD1, which cannot be checked without DNA. Germline V gene data show CDR1 as MNHEY and CDR2 as SMNVEV (reference sequence). CDR3 length equals 13 residues.

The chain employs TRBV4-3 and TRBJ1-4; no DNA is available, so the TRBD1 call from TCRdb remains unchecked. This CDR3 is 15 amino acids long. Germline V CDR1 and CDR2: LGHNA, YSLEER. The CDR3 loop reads CASSQDWSTGEKLFF.

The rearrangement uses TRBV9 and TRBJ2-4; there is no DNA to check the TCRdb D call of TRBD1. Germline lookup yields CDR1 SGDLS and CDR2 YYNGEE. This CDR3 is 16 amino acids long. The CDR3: CASSVGQGAGQNIQYF.

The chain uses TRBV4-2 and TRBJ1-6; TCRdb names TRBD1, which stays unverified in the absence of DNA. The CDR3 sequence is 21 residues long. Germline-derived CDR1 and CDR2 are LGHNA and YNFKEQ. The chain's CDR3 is CASSQYPGTQWESSYNSPLHF.

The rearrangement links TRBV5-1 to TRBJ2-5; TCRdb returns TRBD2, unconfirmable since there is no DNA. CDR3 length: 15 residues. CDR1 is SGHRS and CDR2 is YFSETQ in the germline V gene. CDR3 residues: CASSLLGGYQETQYF.

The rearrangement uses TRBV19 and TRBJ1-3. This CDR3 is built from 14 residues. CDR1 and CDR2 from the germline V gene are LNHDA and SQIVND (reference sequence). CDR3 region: CASTRVSSGNTIYF.

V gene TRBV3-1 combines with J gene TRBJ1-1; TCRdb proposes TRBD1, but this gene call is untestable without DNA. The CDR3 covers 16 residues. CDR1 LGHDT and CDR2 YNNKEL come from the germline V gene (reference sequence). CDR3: CASSQATGGRNTEAFF. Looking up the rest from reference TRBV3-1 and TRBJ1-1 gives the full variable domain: DTAVSQTPKYLVTQMGNDKSIKCEQNLGHDTMYWYKQDSKKFLKIMFSYNNKELIINETVPNRFSPKSPDKAHLNLHINSLELGDSAVYFCASSQATGGRNTEAFFGQGTRLTVV.

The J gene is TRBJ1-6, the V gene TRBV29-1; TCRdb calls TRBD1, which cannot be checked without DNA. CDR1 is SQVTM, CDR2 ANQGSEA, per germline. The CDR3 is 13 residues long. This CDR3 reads CSVAGEGDSPLHF.

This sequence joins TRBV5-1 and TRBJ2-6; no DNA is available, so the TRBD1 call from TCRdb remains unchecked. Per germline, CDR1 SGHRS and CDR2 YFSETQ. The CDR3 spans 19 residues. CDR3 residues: CASSFPPGTGLSGANVLTF. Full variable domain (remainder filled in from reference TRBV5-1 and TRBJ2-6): KAGVTQTPRYLIKTRGQQVTLSCSPISGHRSVSWYQQTPGQGLQFLFEYFSETQRNKGNFPGRFSGRQFSNSRSEMNVSTLELGDSALYLCASSFPPGTGLSGANVLTFGAGSRLTVL.